The 32 T cell receptor beta chains in this list originate from one sample, sequenced in a study of blood T cell repertoires in COVID-19. TCRdb's copy holds only in-frame clones and misses some; the assay was immunoSEQ multiplex PCR. This sample has roughly 80,000 clones; approximately 87% occur once, and the top ten carry around 13%. Sequencing was done on a sample of peripheral blood. These receptor sequences come from a woman in her seventies with acute or convalescent COVID-19.

This clone was counted between two and nine times. J is TRBJ1-2 and V is TRBV6-5, with D perhaps matching TRBD1 (5 bases). This CDR3 has 13 amino acids. V lost 5 bases and J 2 bases, leaving 9 bases between the germline ends. Germline V gives CDR1 MNHEY, CDR2 SVGAGI. CDR3 DNA: TGTGCCAGCAGTAACAGGAGAAACTATGGCTACACCTTC. Its translation is CASSNRRNYGYTF.

V is TRBV27 and J is TRBJ2-1; possible D gene TRBD1, 5 bases. This CDR3 is 15 amino acids long. Trimming shortened V by 4 bases and J by 0 bases, and 10 bases separated the two germline ends. From germline, CDR1 is MNHEY and CDR2 SMNVEV (reference sequence). In DNA, the CDR3 is TGTGCCAGCAGTTCTCTCCAGGGCTCCTACAATGAGCAGTTCTTC. Amino acids: CASSSLQGSYNEQFF.

The chain has TRBV27 and TRBJ2-7; tentative D call: TRBD1 (6 bases). V shed 3 bases and J shed 6 bases, with 12 bases lying between them. The CDR3 is made up of 13 amino acids. Germline values: CDR1 MNHEY, CDR2 SMNVEV (reference sequence). CDR3 residues: CASSLGRGGEQYV. CDR3 coding DNA: TGTGCCAGCAGTTTGGGCAGGGGTGGCGAGCAGTACGTC.

The chain joins TRBV5-1 to TRBJ1-6; TRBD1 aligns across 7 bases. Germline values: CDR1 SGHRS, CDR2 YFSETQ. With 4 bases clipped from V and 5 bases from J, the junction kept 6 bases outside the gene matches. CDR3 length equals 15 residues. CDR3 sequence reads: CASSTQGSHNSPLHF. CDR3 nucleotide sequence: TGCGCCAGCAGCACACAGGGGTCCCATAATTCACCCCTCCACTTT.

A single count supports this clone. The rearrangement links TRBV19 to TRBJ2-1; 11 nucleotides match TRBD2. Germline CDR1 reads LNHDA; CDR2 reads SQIVND (reference sequence). V gave up 4 bases and J gave up 6 bases; unmatched junction bases: 5. The CDR3 sequence is 15 residues long. CDR3 loop: CASSTLSGRANEQFF. CDR3 bases: TGTGCCAGTAGTACACTTAGCGGGAGGGCCAATGAGCAGTTCTTC.

This clone was detected once. This rearrangement joins TRBV6-1 to TRBJ1-2; D unresolved. This CDR3 comprises 15 residues. Between the trimmed V and J ends, which lost 0 bases and 2 bases, there was a span of 10 bases. Germline assignment: CDR1 MNHNS and CDR2 SASEGT. The CDR3 DNA follows: TGTGCCAGCAGTGAAGCCCGGACTGGGAACTATGGCTACACCTTC. This translates into CASSEARTGNYGYTF.

The chain joins TRBV7-9 to TRBJ1-3, with 9 bases lining up with TRBD1. V gave up 2 bases and J gave up 3 bases; unmatched junction bases: 14. The CDR3 is made up of 19 amino acids. Germline CDR1 SEHNR, CDR2 FQNEAQ (reference sequence). The CDR3 loop reads CASSLPGQGKLGGGNTIYF. The DNA of the CDR3 is TGTGCCAGCAGCTTACCGGGACAGGGTAAATTAGGAGGTGGAAACACCATATATTTT. Full variable domain (outside the CDR3, taken from reference TRBV7-9 and TRBJ1-3): DTGVSQNPRHKITKRGQNVTFRCDPISEHNRLYWYRQTLGQGPEFLTYFQNEAQLEKSRLLSDRFSAERPKGSFSTLEIQRTEQGDSAMYLCASSLPGQGKLGGGNTIYFGEGSWLTVV.

The chain employs TRBV25-1 and TRBJ2-1, with D uncertain. The CDR3 is 12 residues long. Per the germline V gene, CDR1 is MGHDK and CDR2 is SYGVNS. Trimming shortened V by 1 base and J by 9 bases, and 7 bases separated the two germline ends. The CDR3 loop is CASSESLREQFF. In DNA form, the CDR3 reads TGTGCCAGCAGTGAATCCCTCCGTGAGCAGTTCTTC.

CDR3 bases: TGTGCCAGTAGTAACCAGGGGCCGGATCAGCCCCAGCATTTT. The encoded protein is CASSNQGPDQPQHF. The chain uses TRBV19 and TRBJ1-5; weak D call: TRBD1 (6 bases). The V and J ends lost 4 bases and 5 bases respectively, with 12 bases between them. CDR3 size: 14 residues. Germline values: CDR1 LNHDA, CDR2 SQIVND (reference sequence).

The V gene is TRBV14, the J gene TRBJ2-1, with 9 nucleotides matching TRBD2. The CDR3 has 16 residues. With 1 base clipped from V and 6 bases from J, the junction kept 7 bases outside the gene matches. CDR1 is SGHDN, CDR2 FVKESK, per germline. In DNA form, the CDR3 reads TGTGCCAGCAGCCAAGGCCCTGGACTAGCGTTCAATGAGCAGTTCTTC. It yields the protein CASSQGPGLAFNEQFF.

The chain carries TRBV7-8 and TRBJ1-3; a possible D gene is TRBD1 (6 bases). V was pared by 5 bases and J by 2 bases, with 10 bases between. The germline CDR1 and CDR2 sequences are SGHVS and FQNEAQ. The CDR3 is 14 residues long. The CDR3 DNA reads as TGTGCCAGCAGCCCGGACAGAACTGGAAACACCATATATTTT. Protein sequence: CASSPDRTGNTIYF. Full variable domain (missing parts from reference TRBV7-8 and TRBJ1-3): GAGVSQSPRYKVAKRGQDVALRCDPISGHVSLFWYQQALGQGPEFLTYFQNEAQLDKSGLPSDRFFAERPEGSVSTLKIQRTQQEDSAVYLCASSPDRTGNTIYFGEGSWLTVV.

The chain couples TRBV6-2 or TRBV6-3 to TRBJ2-2; maybe TRBD1 (7 bases). The CDR3 is 16 residues long. CDR1 is MNHEY and CDR2 is SVGEGT in the germline V gene. Trimming cost V 2 bases and J 6 bases, with 16 bases left between them. The CDR3 is CASSYGGGVWPGELFF. The CDR3 DNA reads as TGTGCCAGCAGTTACGGAGGGGGCGTTTGGCCCGGGGAGCTGTTTTTT.

This clone was counted between two and nine times. This sequence joins TRBV9 and TRBJ2-3, with D possibly being TRBD2 (6 bases). V was trimmed by 0 bases and J by 8 bases, leaving 28 bases between them. Germline V gives CDR1 SGDLS, CDR2 YYNGEE. The CDR3 has 19 amino acids. This CDR3 reads CASSVGVGGAVPAGGTQYF. CDR3 in DNA: TGTGCCAGCAGCGTAGGTGTGGGGGGTGCGGTACCTGCCGGTGGTACGCAGTATTTT. Full variable domain (remainder filled in from reference TRBV9 and TRBJ2-3): DSGVTQTPKHLITATGQRVTLRCSPRSGDLSVYWYQQSLDQGLQFLIQYYNGEERAKGNILERFSAQQFPDLHSELNLSSLELGDSALYFCASSVGVGGAVPAGGTQYFGPGTRLTVL.

The chain couples TRBV18 to TRBJ2-2; 8 bases agree with TRBD1. The CDR3 contains 16 residues. Germline assignment: CDR1 KGHSH and CDR2 LQKENI. The trim removed 5 bases at V and 7 bases at J, leaving 12 bases unmatched. Written as DNA, the CDR3 is TGTGCCAGCTCATTGGATCAGGGGGCGCAAGGCGGGGAGCTGTTTTTT. Amino acids: CASSLDQGAQGGELFF.

This clone was detected only once. The chain is built from TRBV9 and TRBJ1-1; no firm D call. This CDR3 is built from 13 residues. CDR1 is SGDLS, CDR2 YYNGEE, per germline. Trimming removed 0 bases from V and 1 base from J, with 4 bases in between. Here the CDR3 reads CASSVDRNTEAFF. As DNA, the CDR3 is TGTGCCAGCAGCGTAGACAGGAACACTGAAGCTTTCTTT.

V is TRBV10-3 and J is TRBJ1-4, with a possible D match to TRBD1 (6 bases). This CDR3 comprises 14 residues. Germline CDR1 reads ENHRY; CDR2 reads SYGVKD. V lost 2 bases to trimming and J lost 8 bases, with 12 bases between them. The CDR3 sequence is CAISETTRGEKLFF. The CDR3 DNA follows: TGTGCCATCAGTGAGACCACAAGGGGGGAAAAACTGTTTTTT.

The J gene is TRBJ1-4, the V gene TRBV7-2; D may be TRBD1 (5 bases). The V gene lost 4 bases and the J gene lost 0 bases, with 9 bases spanning the gap. Per germline, CDR1 SGHTA and CDR2 FQGNSA. This CDR3 spans 15 amino acids. CDR3: CASSSQGSTNEKLFF. The CDR3 DNA sequence: TGTGCCAGCAGCTCGCAGGGTTCAACTAATGAAAAACTGTTTTTT.

The V and J genes are TRBV4-1 and TRBJ2-3, with TRBD2 matching 10 bases. The CDR3 has 16 residues. Germline CDR1 is MGHRA and CDR2 is YSYEKL. V shed 0 bases, J shed 6 bases, and the junction held 6 bases outside the gene matches. In DNA form, the CDR3 reads TGCGCCAGCAGCCAAGAATGGCTAGCGGGAGCCGATACGCAGTATTTT. Translation gives CASSQEWLAGADTQYF.

The J gene is TRBJ1-1, the V gene TRBV27; D may be TRBD1 (6 bases). V lost 7 bases, J lost 0 bases, and 18 bases lay in between. Germline CDR1 and CDR2: MNHEY and SMNVEV (reference sequence). This CDR3 spans 16 amino acids. Written as DNA, the CDR3 is TGTGCCAGCAAGCTCCACCAGGGGCGCTTGAACACTGAAGCTTTCTTT. Protein sequence: CASKLHQGRLNTEAFF.

The V call is TRBV19, the J call TRBJ1-1, with D possibly TRBD1 on 6 matching bases. Germline V gene data show CDR1 as LNHDA and CDR2 as SQIVND (reference sequence). V shed 5 bases and J shed 5 bases, with 15 bases lying between them. This CDR3 has 14 residues. In DNA form, the CDR3 reads TGTGCCAGTAGTCCAACAGGGCGGCGGACTGAAGCTTTCTTT. Amino acids: CASSPTGRRTEAFF.

This chain connects TRBV6-2 or TRBV6-3 to TRBJ1-1; tentatively, D is TRBD1 (6 bases). The germline V and J ends were trimmed by 6 bases and 3 bases, with 11 bases remaining between them. Germline V gives CDR1 MNHEY, CDR2 SVGEGT. The CDR3 extends over 13 amino acids. CDR3 amino acids: CASSPEGDTEAFF. The CDR3 DNA follows: TGTGCCAGCAGCCCCGAGGGGGACACTGAAGCTTTCTTT.

By share, this clone ranks as medium-sized. The chain links TRBV6-5 to TRBJ2-2; 7 bases map to TRBD1. Losses at the gene ends were 5 bases for V and 5 bases for J; bases not matched to a gene: 8. This CDR3 contains 15 residues. Germline CDR1 and CDR2: MNHEY and SVGAGI. The CDR3 bases are TGTGCCAGCAGTCCCTTGACAGGGTTTACCGGGGAGCTGTTTTTT. Translating gives CASSPLTGFTGELFF.

DNA for the CDR3: TGCGCCAGCAGCTTCGAATTGACGGGAGCAGATACGCAGTATTTT. Protein: CASSFELTGADTQYF. The V and J genes are TRBV5-1 and TRBJ2-3, with a tentative D call TRBD2 (6 bases). Germline V gene data show CDR1 as SGHRS and CDR2 as YFSETQ. CDR3 size: 15 residues. With 2 bases removed from V and 4 bases from J, the gap between germline ends came to 14 bases.

This clone appeared once. The chain is built from TRBV18 and TRBJ1-2; D may be TRBD1 (5 bases). The CDR3 is made up of 15 amino acids. Germline V CDR1 and CDR2: KGHSH, LQKENI. V lost 4 bases to trimming and J lost 6 bases, with 18 bases between them. In DNA, the CDR3 is TGTGCCAGCTCACAATCAGGGATCCCCACACATGGCTACACCTTC. Translation gives CASSQSGIPTHGYTF.

This chain joins TRBV6-1 and TRBJ2-3; TRBD2 is a possible D gene (5 bases). There are 16 residues in the CDR3. The germline CDR1 and CDR2 sequences are MNHNS and SASEGT. The V end was cut by 4 bases, the J end by 4 bases, with 18 bases between. The DNA of the CDR3 is TGTGCCAGCAGTGTACGTGCGAGGGTCGGTTCAGATACGCAGTATTTT. Its protein product is CASSVRARVGSDTQYF.

The rearrangement joins TRBV7-2 to TRBJ1-1; TRBD1 might be the D (6 bases). The CDR3 has 14 residues. Germline V CDR1 and CDR2: SGHTA, FQGNSA. V lost 2 bases to trimming and J lost 8 bases, with 15 bases between them. This chain's CDR3 is CASSLRDISSEAFF. CDR3 nucleotides: TGTGCCAGCAGCTTAAGGGACATCAGCTCGGAAGCTTTCTTT.

The genes are TRBV10-2 and TRBJ2-1; the match to TRBD2 covers 11 bases. CDR1 is WSHSY and CDR2 is SAAADI in the germline V gene. With V trimmed by 6 bases and J by 3 bases, 4 bases remained unmatched. This CDR3 is 15 amino acids long. CDR3 sequence (DNA): TGCGCCAGCAGGCCCGGGACTAGCGGCTACAATGAGCAGTTCTTC. Protein product: CASRPGTSGYNEQFF.

The CDR3 DNA follows: TGTGCCAGCAGTGTAACGAGGGCACTGGCTGGAAACACCATATATTTT. This encodes CASSVTRALAGNTIYF. J is TRBJ1-3 and V is TRBV2, with D unclear. Germline values: CDR1 SNHLY, CDR2 FYNNEI. The CDR3 consists of 16 residues. Trimming removed 4 bases from V and 2 bases from J, with 15 bases in between.

This clone was counted only a few times. The gene calls are TRBV3-1 (or the pseudogene TRBV3-2) and TRBJ2-3; 11 bases are a match to TRBD2. The length of the CDR3 is 16 residues. Germline trimming cut 1 base from V and 4 bases from J; bases unmatched to any gene: 4. Germline V gene lookup returns CDR1 LGHDT and CDR2 YNNKEL (reference sequence). DNA for the CDR3: TGTGCCAGCAGCCAAGTAACTAGCGGGGGCCCAGATACGCAGTATTTT. It yields the protein CASSQVTSGGPDTQYF.

There are a few counts of this clone. The chain couples TRBV11-2 to TRBJ1-5; no firm D call. Germline V gene lookup returns CDR1 SGHAT and CDR2 FQNNGV. V lost 2 bases, J lost 4 bases, and 6 bases lay in between. The CDR3 covers 13 residues. In nucleotides, the CDR3 is TGTGCCAGCAGCTTATCAGAAAATCAGCCCCAGCATTTT. This encodes CASSLSENQPQHF.

The genes are TRBV5-1 and TRBJ2-2, with 11 nucleotides matching TRBD1. The CDR3 sequence is 18 residues long. Trimming took 0 bases from V and 0 from J; bases not matched to a gene: 4. In germline, CDR1 is SGHRS, CDR2 YFSETQ. CDR3 sequence: CASSLEDRGPTNTGELFF. The CDR3 coding sequence is TGCGCCAGCAGCTTGGAGGACAGGGGGCCTACGAACACCGGGGAGCTGTTTTTT.

The chain uses TRBV24-1 and TRBJ2-6; 9 positions agree with TRBD1. Germline V lookup: CDR1 KGHDR, CDR2 SFDVKD. CDR3 length: 20 amino acids. J gave up 1 base and V 2 bases, and 11 bases lay outside the gene matches. CDR3 sequence reads: CATSDSQWDRVDSGANVLTF. Here the CDR3 DNA reads TGTGCCACCAGTGATTCTCAGTGGGACAGGGTCGATTCTGGGGCCAACGTCCTGACTTTC.